This T cell receptor (beta chain) was profiled in a study of tumor-infiltrating lymphocytes in primary liver carcinoma. Study as a whole: Patients included men and women of 30 to 69 years.

Germline values: CDR1 ENHRY, CDR2 SYGVKD. The CDR3 runs to 14 residues. DNA and RNA were both co-extracted from 20-30 mg of bulk tissue that had not been sorted. Samples were taken from five separate regions of every tumor. Details on this clonotype: What it recognizes is unknown. A junction boundary mismatches the germline segment, possibly from a read error.

Broader study findings: Representation across all five tumor regions was limited to only about 8-25% of top clones.

With a constant-region primer, TCR beta cDNA was made from approximately 520 ng of total RNA. The TCR beta library was amplified through three nested multiplex PCR rounds in a modified ARM-PCR procedure. With TRBV1-TRBV30 forward primers and a C-beta reverse primer, the first two PCR rounds were run for 10 cycles each. MiXCR, applied by TCRdb to the multiplex PCR reads, yields one record per CDR3 protein. The sample has 40,000 to 60,000 distinct CDR3 sequences; about two thirds are singletons. This rearrangement joins TRBV10-3 to TRBJ2-7; TRBD1 matches 7 bases. The sequence came from a man aged 40-55 years with primary liver carcinoma and hepatitis B virus infection. Sequencing input: liver tumor tissue from sampling region 5. Subset in this sample: tumor region T5, tumor centre. CDR3 region: CALSSRTQGDEQYF. CDR3 DNA sequence: TGTGCCCTCAGTTCTAGGACTCAGGGGGACGAGCAGTACTTC.